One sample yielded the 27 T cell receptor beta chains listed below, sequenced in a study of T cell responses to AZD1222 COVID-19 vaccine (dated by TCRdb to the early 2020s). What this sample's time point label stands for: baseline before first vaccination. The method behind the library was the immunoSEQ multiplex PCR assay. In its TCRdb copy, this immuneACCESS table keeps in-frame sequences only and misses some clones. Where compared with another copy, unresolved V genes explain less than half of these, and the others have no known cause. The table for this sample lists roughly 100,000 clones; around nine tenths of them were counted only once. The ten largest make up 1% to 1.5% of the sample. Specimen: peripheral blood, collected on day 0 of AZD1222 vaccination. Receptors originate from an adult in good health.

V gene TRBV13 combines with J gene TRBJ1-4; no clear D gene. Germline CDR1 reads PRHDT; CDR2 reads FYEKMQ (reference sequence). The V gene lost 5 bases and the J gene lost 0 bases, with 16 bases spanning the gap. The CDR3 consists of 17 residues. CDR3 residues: CASSLPFTAATNEKLFF. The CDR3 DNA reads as TGTGCCAGCAGCCTACCTTTCACAGCGGCAACTAATGAAAAACTGTTTTTT. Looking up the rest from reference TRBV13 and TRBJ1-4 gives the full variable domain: AAGVIQSPRHLIKEKRETATLKCYPIPRHDTVYWYQQGPGQDPQFLISFYEKMQSDKGSIPDRFSAQQFSDYHSELNMSSLELGDSALYFCASSLPFTAATNEKLFFGSGTQLSVL.

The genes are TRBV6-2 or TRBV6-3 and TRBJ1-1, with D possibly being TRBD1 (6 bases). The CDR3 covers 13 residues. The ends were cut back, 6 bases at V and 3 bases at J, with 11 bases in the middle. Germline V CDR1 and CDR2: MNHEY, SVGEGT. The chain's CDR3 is CASSPGDYTEAFF. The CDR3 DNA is TGTGCCAGCAGCCCAGGGGACTACACTGAAGCTTTCTTT.

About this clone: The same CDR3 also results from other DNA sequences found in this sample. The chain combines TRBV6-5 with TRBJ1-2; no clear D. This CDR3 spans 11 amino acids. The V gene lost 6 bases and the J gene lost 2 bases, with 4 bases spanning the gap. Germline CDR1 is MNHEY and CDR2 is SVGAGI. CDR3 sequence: CASSGNYGYTF. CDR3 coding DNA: TGTGCCAGCAGCGGAAACTATGGCTACACCTTC.

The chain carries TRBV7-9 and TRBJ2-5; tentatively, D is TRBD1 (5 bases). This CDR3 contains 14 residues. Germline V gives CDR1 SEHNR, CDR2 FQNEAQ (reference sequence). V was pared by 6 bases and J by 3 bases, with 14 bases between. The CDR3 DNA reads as TGTGCCAGCAGAGACCCTCTAGGGGAAGAGACCCAGTACTTC. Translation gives CASRDPLGEETQYF.

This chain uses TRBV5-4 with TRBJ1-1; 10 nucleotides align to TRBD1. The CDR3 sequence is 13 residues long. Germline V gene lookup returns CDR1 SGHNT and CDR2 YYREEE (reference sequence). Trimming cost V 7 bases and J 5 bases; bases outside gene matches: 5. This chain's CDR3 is CASSRDRGTEAFF. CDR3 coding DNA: TGTGCCAGCTCGAGGGACAGGGGAACTGAAGCTTTCTTT.

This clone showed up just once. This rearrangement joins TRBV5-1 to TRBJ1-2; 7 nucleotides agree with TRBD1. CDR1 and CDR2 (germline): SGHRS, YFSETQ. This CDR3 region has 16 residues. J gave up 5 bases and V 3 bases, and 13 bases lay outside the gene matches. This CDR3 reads CASSSTQGGARYGYTF. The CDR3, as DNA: TGCGCCAGCAGCTCAACCCAGGGGGGGGCGCGGTATGGCTACACCTTC.

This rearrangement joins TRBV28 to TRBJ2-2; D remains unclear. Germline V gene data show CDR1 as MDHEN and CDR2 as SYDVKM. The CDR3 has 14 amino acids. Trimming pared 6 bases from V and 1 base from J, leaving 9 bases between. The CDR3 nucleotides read TGTGCCAGCAGCCGCCTAGGGAACACCGGGGAGCTGTTTTTT. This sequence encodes CASSRLGNTGELFF.

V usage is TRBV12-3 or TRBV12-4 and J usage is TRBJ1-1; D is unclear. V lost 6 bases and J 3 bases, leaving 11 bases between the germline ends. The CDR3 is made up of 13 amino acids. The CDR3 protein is CASRPTLDTEAFF. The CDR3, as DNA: TGTGCCAGCAGACCGACCCTGGACACTGAAGCTTTCTTT.

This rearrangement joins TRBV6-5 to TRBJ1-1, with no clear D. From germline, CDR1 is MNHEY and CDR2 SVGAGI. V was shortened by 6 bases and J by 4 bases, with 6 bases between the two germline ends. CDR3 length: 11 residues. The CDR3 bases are TGTGCCAGCAGACGAGGCACTGAAGCTTTCTTT. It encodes CASRRGTEAFF.

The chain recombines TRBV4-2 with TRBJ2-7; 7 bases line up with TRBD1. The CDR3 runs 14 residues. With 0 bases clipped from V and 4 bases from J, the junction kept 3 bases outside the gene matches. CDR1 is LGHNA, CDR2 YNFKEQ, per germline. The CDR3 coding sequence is TGTGCCAGCAGCCAAGACAACAGGGGTTACGAGCAGTACTTC. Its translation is CASSQDNRGYEQYF.

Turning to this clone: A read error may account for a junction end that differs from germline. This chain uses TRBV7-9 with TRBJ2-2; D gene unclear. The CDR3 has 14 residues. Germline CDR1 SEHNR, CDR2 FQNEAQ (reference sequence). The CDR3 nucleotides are TGTGCCAGCAGCTCTGAAAAGAACATCGGGGAGCTGTTTTTT. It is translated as CASSSEKNIGELFF.

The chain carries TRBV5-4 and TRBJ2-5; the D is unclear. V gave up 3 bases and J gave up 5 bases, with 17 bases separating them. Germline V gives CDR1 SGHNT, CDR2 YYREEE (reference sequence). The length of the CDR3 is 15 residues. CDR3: CASSYQRRGGETQYF. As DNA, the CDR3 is TGTGCCAGCAGCTACCAGCGACGAGGCGGCGAGACCCAGTACTTC.

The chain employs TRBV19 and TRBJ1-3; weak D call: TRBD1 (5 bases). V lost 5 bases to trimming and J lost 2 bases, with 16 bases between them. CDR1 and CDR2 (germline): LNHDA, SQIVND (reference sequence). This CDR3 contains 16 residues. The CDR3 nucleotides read TGTGCCAGTAGTGCGCAGGGTGGAGTAGCTGGAAACACCATATATTTT. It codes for CASSAQGGVAGNTIYF.

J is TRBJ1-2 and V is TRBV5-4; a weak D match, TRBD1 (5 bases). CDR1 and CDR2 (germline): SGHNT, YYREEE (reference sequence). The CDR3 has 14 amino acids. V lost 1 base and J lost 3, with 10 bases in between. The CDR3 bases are TGTGCCAGCAGCTTGTTTGACAGAGACTATGGCTACACCTTC. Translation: CASSLFDRDYGYTF.

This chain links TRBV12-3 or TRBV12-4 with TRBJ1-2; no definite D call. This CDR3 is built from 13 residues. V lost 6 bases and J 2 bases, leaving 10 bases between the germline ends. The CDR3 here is CASRPTENYGYTF. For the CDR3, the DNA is TGTGCCAGCAGACCTACAGAAAACTATGGCTACACCTTC.

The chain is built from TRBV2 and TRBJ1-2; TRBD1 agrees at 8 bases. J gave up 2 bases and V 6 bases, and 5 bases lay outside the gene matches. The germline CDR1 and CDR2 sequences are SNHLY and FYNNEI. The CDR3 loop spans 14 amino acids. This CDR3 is CASRTGGSNYGYTF. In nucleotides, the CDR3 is TGTGCCAGCAGAACAGGGGGGTCCAACTATGGCTACACCTTC.

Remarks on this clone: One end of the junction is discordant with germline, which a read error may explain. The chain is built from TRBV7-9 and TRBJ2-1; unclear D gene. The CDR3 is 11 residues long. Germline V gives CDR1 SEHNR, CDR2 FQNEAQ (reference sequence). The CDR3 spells CASSLGPERFF. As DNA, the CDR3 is TGTGCCAGCAGCCTGGGTCCTGAGCGGTTCTTC.

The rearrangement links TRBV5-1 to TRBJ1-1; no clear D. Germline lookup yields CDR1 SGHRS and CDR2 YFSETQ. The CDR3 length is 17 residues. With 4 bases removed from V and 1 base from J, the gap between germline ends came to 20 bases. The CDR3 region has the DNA TGCGCCAGCAGCCGCCCCGCTATGGGCAGCACGAACACTGAAGCTTTCTTT. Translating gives CASSRPAMGSTNTEAFF.

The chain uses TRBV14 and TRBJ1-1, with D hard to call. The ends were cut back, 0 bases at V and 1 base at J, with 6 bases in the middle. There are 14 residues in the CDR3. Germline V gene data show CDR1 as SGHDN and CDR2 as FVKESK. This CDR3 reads CASSQEWGNTEAFF. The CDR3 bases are TGTGCCAGCAGCCAAGAATGGGGGAACACTGAAGCTTTCTTT.

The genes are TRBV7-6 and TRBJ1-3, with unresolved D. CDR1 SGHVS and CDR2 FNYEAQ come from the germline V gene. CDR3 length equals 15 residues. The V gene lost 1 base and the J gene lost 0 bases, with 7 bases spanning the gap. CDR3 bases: TGTGCCAGCAGCTTAGGCGGATTCTCTGGAAACACCATATATTTT. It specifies CASSLGGFSGNTIYF. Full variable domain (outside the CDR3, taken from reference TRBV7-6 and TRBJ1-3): GAGVSQSPRYKVTKRGQDVALRCDPISGHVSLYWYRQALGQGPEFLTYFNYEAQQDKSGLPNDRFSAERPEGSISTLTIQRTEQRDSAMYRCASSLGGFSGNTIYFGEGSWLTVV.

DNA of the CDR3: TGTGCCAGCAGTTTAGCGGGGACCAAAGCTTTCTTT. Protein sequence: CASSLAGTKAFF. The chain uses TRBV12-3 or TRBV12-4 and TRBJ1-1; D may be TRBD1 (5 bases). This CDR3 comprises 12 residues. V lost 0 bases, J lost 9 bases, and 8 bases lay in between.

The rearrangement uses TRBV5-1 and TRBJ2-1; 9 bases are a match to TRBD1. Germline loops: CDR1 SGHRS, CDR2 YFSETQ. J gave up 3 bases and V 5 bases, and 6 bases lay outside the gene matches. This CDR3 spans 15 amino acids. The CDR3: CASRQGTGSYNEQFF. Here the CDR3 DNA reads TGCGCCAGCAGACAGGGGACAGGGAGCTACAATGAGCAGTTCTTC. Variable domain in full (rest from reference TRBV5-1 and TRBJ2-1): KAGVTQTPRYLIKTRGQQVTLSCSPISGHRSVSWYQQTPGQGLQFLFEYFSETQRNKGNFPGRFSGRQFSNSRSEMNVSTLELGDSALYLCASRQGTGSYNEQFFGPGTRLTVL.

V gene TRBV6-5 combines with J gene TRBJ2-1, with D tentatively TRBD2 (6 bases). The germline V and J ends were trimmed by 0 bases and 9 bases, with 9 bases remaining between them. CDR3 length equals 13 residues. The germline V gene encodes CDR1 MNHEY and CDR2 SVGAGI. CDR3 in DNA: TGTGCCAGCAGTTACTCGACGGGGGTTGAGCAGTTCTTC. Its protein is CASSYSTGVEQFF.

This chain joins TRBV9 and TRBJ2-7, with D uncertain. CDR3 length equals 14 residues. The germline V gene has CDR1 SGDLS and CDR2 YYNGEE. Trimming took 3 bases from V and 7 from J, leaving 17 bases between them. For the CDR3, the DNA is TGTGCCAGCAGCGCAGCTCCGGGCCGTTCGGAGCAGTACTTC. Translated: CASSAAPGRSEQYF.

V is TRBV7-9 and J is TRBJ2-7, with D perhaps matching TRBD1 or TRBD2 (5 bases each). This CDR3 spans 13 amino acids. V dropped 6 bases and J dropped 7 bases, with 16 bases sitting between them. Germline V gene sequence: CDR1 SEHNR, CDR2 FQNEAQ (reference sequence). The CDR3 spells CASRPGTSGEQYF. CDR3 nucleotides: TGTGCCAGCAGACCCGGGACCTCTGGAGAGCAGTACTTC.

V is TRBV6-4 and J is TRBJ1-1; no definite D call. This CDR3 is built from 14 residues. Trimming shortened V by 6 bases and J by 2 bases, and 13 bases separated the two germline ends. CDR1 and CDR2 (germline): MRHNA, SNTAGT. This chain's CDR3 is CASRLEKGNTEAFF. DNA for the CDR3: TGTGCCAGCAGGCTGGAGAAGGGAAACACTGAAGCTTTCTTT.

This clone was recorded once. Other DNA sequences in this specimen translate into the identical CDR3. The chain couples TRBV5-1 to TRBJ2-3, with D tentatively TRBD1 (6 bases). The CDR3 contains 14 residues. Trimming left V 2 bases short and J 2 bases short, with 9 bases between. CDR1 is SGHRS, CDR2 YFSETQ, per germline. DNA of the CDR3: TGCGCCAGCAGCTTACAGGGCGACACAGATACGCAGTATTTT. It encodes CASSLQGDTDTQYF.